This T cell receptor (beta chain) was profiled in a study of cytotoxic CD8 clonotypes in ibrutinib-treated CLL. Study-level background: Responses: approximately 25 partial, 2 complete; after median approximately 67 months, 14 stayed remitted, 12 progressed. Following treatment for a median approximately 12 months, range 6 to 36, response samples were then taken.

TCR beta libraries used about 2 micrograms of genomic DNA from cryopreserved PBMCs. Profiled with immunoSEQ multiplex PCR; TCRdb holds only in-frame clones, not every one. Of 300,000 to 350,000 clones in the sample, approximately 80% were seen once. Source: PBMCs, taken before ibrutinib treatment. This sequence originates from a human donor with chronic lymphocytic leukemia.

The CDR3: CASSMTFAYNEQFF. The DNA for the CDR3 is TGTGCCAGTAGTATGACGTTCGCCTACAATGAGCAGTTCTTC. The rearrangement joins TRBV19 to TRBJ2-1, with unresolved D. V was shortened by 3 bases and J by 2 bases, with 8 bases between the two germline ends. CDR1 and CDR2 from the germline V gene are LNHDA and SQIVND (reference sequence). The CDR3 totals 14 residues.